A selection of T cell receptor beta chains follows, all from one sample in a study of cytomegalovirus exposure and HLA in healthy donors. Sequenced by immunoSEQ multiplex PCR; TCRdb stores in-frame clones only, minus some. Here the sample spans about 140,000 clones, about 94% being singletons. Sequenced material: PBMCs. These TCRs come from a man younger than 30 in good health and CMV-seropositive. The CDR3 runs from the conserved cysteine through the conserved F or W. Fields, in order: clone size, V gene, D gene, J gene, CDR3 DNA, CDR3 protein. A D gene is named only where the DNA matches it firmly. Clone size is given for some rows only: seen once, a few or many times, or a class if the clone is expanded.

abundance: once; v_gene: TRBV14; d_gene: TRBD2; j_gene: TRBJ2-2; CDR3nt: TGTGCCAGCAGCCAAGCTTCGCTAGCGGGAACCGGGGAGCTGTTTTTT; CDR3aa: CASSQASLAGTGELFF
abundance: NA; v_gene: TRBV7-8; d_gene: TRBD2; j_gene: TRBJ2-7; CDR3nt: TGTGCCAGCAGCTTAACAGCGGGGGGCTACGAGCAGTACTTC; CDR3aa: CASSLTAGGYEQYF
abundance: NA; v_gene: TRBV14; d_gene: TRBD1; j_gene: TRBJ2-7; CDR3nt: TGTGCCAGCAGCCACGGACAGGGAGGCTACTACGAGCAGTACTTC; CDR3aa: CASSHGQGGYYEQYF
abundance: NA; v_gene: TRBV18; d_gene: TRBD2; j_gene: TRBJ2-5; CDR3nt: TGTGCCAGCTCAACGAGACTAGCGGGAGTGGGAGAGACCCAGTACTTC; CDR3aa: CASSTRLAGVGETQYF
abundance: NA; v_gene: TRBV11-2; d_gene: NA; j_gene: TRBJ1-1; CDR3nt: TGTGCCAGCAGCTCGGTCCGGTGGAGGGAAGCTTTCTTT; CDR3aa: CASSSVRWREAFF
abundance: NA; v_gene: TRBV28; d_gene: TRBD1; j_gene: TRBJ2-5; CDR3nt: TGTGCCAGCAGTCCCATGGACAGGGGGCGGGGAGAGACCCAGTACTTC; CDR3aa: CASSPMDRGRGETQYF
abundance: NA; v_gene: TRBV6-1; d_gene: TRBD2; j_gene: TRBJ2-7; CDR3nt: TGTGCCAGCAGTGAAGCTTGGGGGACTAGCGGGGACGAGCAGTACTTC; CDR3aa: CASSEAWGTSGDEQYF
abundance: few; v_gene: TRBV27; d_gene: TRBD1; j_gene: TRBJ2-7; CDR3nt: TGTGCCAGCTGGGACAGGGGCTACGAGCAGTACTTC; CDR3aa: CASWDRGYEQYF
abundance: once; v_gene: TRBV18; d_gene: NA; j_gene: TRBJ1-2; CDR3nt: TGTGCCAGCTCACCACAACAGGGTAACTATGGCTACACCTTC; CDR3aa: CASSPQQGNYGYTF
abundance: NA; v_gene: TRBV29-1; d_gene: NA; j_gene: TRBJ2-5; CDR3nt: TGCAGCGTCAGGACATCACAAGAGACCCAGTACTTC; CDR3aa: CSVRTSQETQYF
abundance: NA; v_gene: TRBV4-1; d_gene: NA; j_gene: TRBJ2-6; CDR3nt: TGCGCCAGCAGCCAGAACGGCCTGCGGGGACGTGGTGGTGGGGCCAACGTCCTGACTTTC; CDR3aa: CASSQNGLRGRGGGANVLTF
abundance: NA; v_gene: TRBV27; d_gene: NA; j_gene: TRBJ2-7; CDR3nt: TGTGCCAGCAGCCCCCCAGGGTTTAGTTCTTTGTACGAGCAGTACTTC; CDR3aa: CASSPPGFSSLYEQYF
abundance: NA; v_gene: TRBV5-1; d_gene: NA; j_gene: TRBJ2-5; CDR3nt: TGCGCCAGCAGCCCAGGTGCGCAAGAGACCCAGTACTTC; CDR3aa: CASSPGAQETQYF
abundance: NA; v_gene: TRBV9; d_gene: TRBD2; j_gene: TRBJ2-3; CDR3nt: TGTGCCAGCAGCGTTGCGGGAGGGCCGTACACAGATACGCAGTATTTT; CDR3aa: CASSVAGGPYTDTQYF
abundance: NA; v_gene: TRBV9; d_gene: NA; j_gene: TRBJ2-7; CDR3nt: TGTGCCAGCAGCGTAGGATCGACAGGAGTCTACGAGCAGTACTTC; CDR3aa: CASSVGSTGVYEQYF
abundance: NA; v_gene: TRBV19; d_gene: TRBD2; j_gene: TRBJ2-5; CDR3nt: TGTGCCAGTAGTATCGGGGGGACCCACCAAGAGACCCAGTACTTC; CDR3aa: CASSIGGTHQETQYF
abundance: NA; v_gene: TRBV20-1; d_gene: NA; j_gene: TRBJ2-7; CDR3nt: TGCAGTGCTAGACCGGACTACGAGCAGTACTTC; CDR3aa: CSARPDYEQYF
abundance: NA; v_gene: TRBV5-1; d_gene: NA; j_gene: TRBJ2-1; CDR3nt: TGCGCCAGCAGCCGCGGACAGAGCTCCTACAATGAGCAGTTCTTC; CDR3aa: CASSRGQSSYNEQFF
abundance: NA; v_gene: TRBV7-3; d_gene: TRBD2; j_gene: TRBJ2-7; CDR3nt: TGTGCCAGCAGCTACTTAGCGGGTTCCTCCTACGAGCAGTACTTC; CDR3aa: CASSYLAGSSYEQYF
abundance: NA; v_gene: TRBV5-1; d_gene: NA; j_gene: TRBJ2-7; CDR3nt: TGCGCCAGCAGCTTGGGGTCCGCCACACTGACAACCTACGAGCAGTACTTC; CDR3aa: CASSLGSATLTTYEQYF
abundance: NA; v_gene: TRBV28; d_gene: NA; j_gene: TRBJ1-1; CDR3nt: TGTGCCAGCAGTTTTGCTTCCAGGGATGGCACTGAAGCTTTCTTT; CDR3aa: CASSFASRDGTEAFF
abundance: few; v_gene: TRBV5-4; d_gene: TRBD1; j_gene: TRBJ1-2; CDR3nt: TGTGCCAGCAGTCCAGCTGACAGGGCGAATAACTATGGCTACACCTTC; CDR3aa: CASSPADRANNYGYTF
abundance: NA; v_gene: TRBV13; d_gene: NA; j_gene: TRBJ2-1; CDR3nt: TGTGCCAGCAGCACCGCAGCGGCCTACAATGAGCAGTTCTTC; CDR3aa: CASSTAAAYNEQFF
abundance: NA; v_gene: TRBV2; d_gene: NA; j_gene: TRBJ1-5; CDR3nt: TGTGCCAGCAGTTATACTAGCCTCAATCAGCCCCAGCATTTT; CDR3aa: CASSYTSLNQPQHF
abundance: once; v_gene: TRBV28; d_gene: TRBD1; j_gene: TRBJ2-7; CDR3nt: TGTGCCAGCAGTTTATCGGGACAGGTCTACGAGCAGTACTTC; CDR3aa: CASSLSGQVYEQYF
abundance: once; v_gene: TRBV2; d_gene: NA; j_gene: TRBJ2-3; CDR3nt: TGTGCCAGCAATTACCGGGACTTAACAGATACGCAGTATTTT; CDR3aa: CASNYRDLTDTQYF
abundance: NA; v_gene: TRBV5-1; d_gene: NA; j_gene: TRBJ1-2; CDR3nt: TGCGCCAGCAGCTTGAGTTCAGGGATTAACTATGGCTACACCTTC; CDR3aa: CASSLSSGINYGYTF
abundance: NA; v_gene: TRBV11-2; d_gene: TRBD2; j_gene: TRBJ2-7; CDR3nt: TGTGCCAGCAGGGCCCTGGGAGGGGAGGTCGAGCAGTACTTC; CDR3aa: CASRALGGEVEQYF
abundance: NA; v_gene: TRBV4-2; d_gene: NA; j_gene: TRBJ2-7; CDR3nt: TGTGCCAGCAGCCAAGAACCAGGGCCCTACGAGCAGTACTTC; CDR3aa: CASSQEPGPYEQYF
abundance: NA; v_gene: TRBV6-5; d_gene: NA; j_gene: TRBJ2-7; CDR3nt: TGTGCCAGCAGCCGAGATGGGACATTGGTTGAGCAGTACTTC; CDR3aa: CASSRDGTLVEQYF
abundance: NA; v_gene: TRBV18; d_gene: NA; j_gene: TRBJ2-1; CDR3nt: TGTGCCAGCTCACACTTAGCCGGAGGTGTCCACAATGAGCAGTTCTTC; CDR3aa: CASSHLAGGVHNEQFF
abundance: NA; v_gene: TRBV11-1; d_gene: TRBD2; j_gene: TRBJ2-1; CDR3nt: TGTGCCAGCAGCTTCCGGACTAGCGGGACGTACAATGAGCAGTTCTTC; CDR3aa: CASSFRTSGTYNEQFF
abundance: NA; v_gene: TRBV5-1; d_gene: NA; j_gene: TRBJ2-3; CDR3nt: TGCGCCAGCAGCTTTAATCCAGCGCCCCCCACAGATACGCAGTATTTT; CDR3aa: CASSFNPAPPTDTQYF
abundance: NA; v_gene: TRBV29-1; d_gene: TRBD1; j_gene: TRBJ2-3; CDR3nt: TGCAGCGTTGACACAGGGGCGGATACGCAGTATTTT; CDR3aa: CSVDTGADTQYF
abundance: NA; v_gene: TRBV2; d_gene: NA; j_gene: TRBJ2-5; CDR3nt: TGTGCCAGCAGTGAAGGTCTACGAGAGACCCAGTACTTC; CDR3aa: CASSEGLRETQYF
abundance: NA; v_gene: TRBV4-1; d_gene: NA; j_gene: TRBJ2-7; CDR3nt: TGCGCCAGCAGCCAAGAGTACGGAGGGGAGCAGTACTTC; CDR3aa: CASSQEYGGEQYF